This TCR beta chain was sequenced for a study of shared clonotypes between healthy human individuals. Study in general: A couple of women and three men aged 18 to 49 made up the donors.

Overall study results and limits: Clonotype sharing across donors was expected to vary with sequencing depth.

Every subset had its genomic DNA shared out evenly among several immunoSEQ plates. TCRdb's table, derived via immunoSEQ multiplex PCR, lists solely in-frame clones and lacks some. This sample has about 520,000 clones, with roughly 80% found just once. This clone was seen more than once but under ten times. Its antigen is not known. CDR3 length: 15 amino acids. Germline CDR1 is SGHTA and CDR2 is FQGNSA. The germline V and J ends were trimmed by 2 bases and 2 bases, with 11 bases remaining between them. This chain connects TRBV7-2 to TRBJ2-3, with unresolved D. The receptor's source is a woman aged 35 to 49 in good health. Some clones in this sample may be carry-over from other donors' samples. Material for sequencing was PBMCs. CDR3 protein: CASSLNSGTTDTQYF. CDR3 nucleotide sequence: TGTGCCAGCAGCTTAAACTCTGGCACCACAGATACGCAGTATTTT.